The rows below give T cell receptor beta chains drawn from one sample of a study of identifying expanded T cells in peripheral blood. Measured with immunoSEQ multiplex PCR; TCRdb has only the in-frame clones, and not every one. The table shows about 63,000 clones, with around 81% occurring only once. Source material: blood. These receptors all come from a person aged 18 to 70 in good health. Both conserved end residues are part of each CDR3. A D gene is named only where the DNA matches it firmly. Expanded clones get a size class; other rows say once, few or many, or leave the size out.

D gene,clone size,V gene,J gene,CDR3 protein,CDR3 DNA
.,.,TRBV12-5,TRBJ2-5,CASGYGEETQYF,TGTGCTAGTGGTTACGGGGAAGAGACCCAGTACTTC
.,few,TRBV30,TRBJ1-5,CAWSRGEKQPQHF,TGTGCCTGGAGTAGGGGGGAAAAGCAGCCCCAGCATTTT
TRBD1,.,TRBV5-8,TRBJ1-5,CASSLDRGGNQPQHF,TGTGCCAGCAGCCTAGACAGGGGTGGCAATCAGCCCCAGCATTTT
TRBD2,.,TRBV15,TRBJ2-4,CATSLRGGGKNIQYF,TGTGCCACCAGCTTACGCGGGGGAGGCAAAAACATTCAGTACTTC
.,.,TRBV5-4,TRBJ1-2,CASSSPSFSNNGYTF,TGTGCCAGCAGCTCACCCAGTTTCTCGAACAATGGCTACACCTTC
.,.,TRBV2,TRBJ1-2,CASSDSQGLDGYTF,TGTGCCAGCAGTGATTCCCAGGGACTGGATGGCTACACCTTC
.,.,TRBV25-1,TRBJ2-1,CASSESRLRGDEQFF,TGTGCCAGCAGTGAATCCCGGCTTCGAGGGGATGAGCAGTTCTTC
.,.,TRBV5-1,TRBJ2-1,CASSPLGLGQSLYNEQFF,TGCGCCAGCAGCCCACTCGGATTGGGTCAATCCCTTTACAATGAGCAGTTCTTC
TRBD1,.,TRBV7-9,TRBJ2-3,CASSPGGLGTDTQYF,TGTGCCAGCAGCCCAGGGGGCTTGGGCACAGATACGCAGTATTTT
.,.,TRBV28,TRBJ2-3,CASSLPADTQYF,TGTGCCAGCAGTTTACCCGCAGATACGCAGTATTTT
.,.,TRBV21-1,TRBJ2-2,CASSKLGGLAGGPYTGELFF,TGTGCCAGCAGCAAACTAGGGGGACTAGCGGGAGGTCCGTACACCGGGGAGCTGTTTTTT
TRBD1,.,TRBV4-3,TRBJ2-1,CASSLLGTGGDEQFF,TGCGCCAGCAGCCTTCTCGGGACAGGGGGCGATGAGCAGTTCTTC
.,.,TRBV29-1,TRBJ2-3,CSVKGGLWAITDTQYF,TGCAGCGTGAAAGGGGGGTTATGGGCGATCACAGATACGCAGTATTTT
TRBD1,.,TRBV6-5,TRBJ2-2,CASSAGTANTGELFF,TGTGCCAGCAGTGCCGGGACAGCGAACACCGGGGAGCTGTTTTTT
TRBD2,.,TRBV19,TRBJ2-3,CASSLLAGGGADTQYF,TGTGCCAGTAGCCTACTAGCGGGAGGGGGCGCAGATACGCAGTATTTT
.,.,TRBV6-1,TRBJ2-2,CASSEGTYTGELFF,TGTGCCAGCAGTGAAGGCACCTACACCGGGGAGCTGTTTTTT
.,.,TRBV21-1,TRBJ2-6,CASKNPPAGANVLTF,TGTGCCAGCAAAAACCCCCCGGCTGGGGCCAACGTCCTGACTTTC
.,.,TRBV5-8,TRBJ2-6,CASSLGQNSGANVLTF,TGTGCCAGCAGCTTGGGACAGAACTCTGGGGCCAACGTCCTGACTTTC
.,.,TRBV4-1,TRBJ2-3,CASSPQGQGGGNTQYF,TGCGCCAGCAGCCCCCAAGGACAGGGAGGGGGAAATACGCAGTATTTT
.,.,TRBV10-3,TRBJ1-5,CAISRSGEGPQPQHF,TGTGCCATCAGTAGGTCAGGGGAGGGTCCTCAGCCCCAGCATTTT
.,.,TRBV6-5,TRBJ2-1,CASSYSGDLSHNEQFF,TGTGCCAGCAGTTACTCCGGGGACTTATCTCACAATGAGCAGTTCTTC
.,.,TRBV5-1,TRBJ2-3,CASTRHSDTDTQYF,TGCGCCAGCACCCGCCACAGCGACACAGATACGCAGTATTTT
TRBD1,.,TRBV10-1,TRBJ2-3,CASSMSGGQDTQYF,TGCGCCAGCAGTATGTCAGGGGGACAGGATACGCAGTATTTT
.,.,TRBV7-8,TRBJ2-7,CASSLGGLGNEQYF,TGTGCCAGCAGCCTGGGGGGGCTAGGCAACGAGCAGTACTTC
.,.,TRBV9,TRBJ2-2,CASSPTRPDGELFF,TGTGCCAGCAGCCCTACTAGGCCGGACGGGGAGCTGTTTTTT
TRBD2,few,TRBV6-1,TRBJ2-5,CASSVRLAGETQYF,TGTGCCAGCAGTGTAAGACTAGCGGGGGAGACCCAGTACTTC
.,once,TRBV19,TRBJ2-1,CASSIAGTHEQFF,TGTGCCAGTAGTATTGCAGGGACCCATGAGCAGTTCTTC
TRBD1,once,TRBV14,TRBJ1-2,CASSQDPGGVNYGYTF,TGTGCCAGCAGCCAAGATCCAGGGGGCGTAAACTATGGCTACACCTTC
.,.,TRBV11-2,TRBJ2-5,CASSGTLGQRETQYF,TGTGCCAGCAGCGGAACCCTTGGACAGCGAGAGACCCAGTACTTC
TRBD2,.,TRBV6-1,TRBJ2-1,CATQSGTSGGASQFF,TGTGCCACCCAATCGGGGACTAGCGGGGGGGCCTCCCAGTTCTTC
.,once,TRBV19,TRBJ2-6,CASSGERGTPGANVLTF,TGTGCCAGTAGTGGAGAAAGGGGGACACCTGGGGCCAACGTCCTGACTTTC
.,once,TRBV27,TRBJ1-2,CASSFSGHRRSYGYTF,TGTGCCAGCAGTTTCTCGGGACACCGAAGATCCTATGGCTACACCTTC
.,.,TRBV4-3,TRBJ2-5,CASSQDRTQTQYF,TGCGCCAGCAGCCAAGACAGGACCCAGACCCAGTACTTC
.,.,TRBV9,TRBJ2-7,CASSVSRGAYEQYF,TGTGCCAGCAGCGTCAGCAGGGGCGCCTACGAGCAGTACTTC
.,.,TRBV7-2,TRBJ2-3,CASSLSSGPVTQYF,TGTGCCAGCAGCTTATCTAGTGGCCCCGTTACGCAGTATTTT
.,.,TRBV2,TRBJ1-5,CASRGPYNQPQHF,TGTGCCAGCAGGGGTCCGTATAATCAGCCCCAGCATTTT
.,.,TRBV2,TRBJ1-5,CASSEWAGTGQPQHF,TGTGCCAGCAGTGAATGGGCCGGCACGGGACAGCCCCAGCATTTT
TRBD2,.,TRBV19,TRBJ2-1,CASSMGTSGRRRYNEQFF,TGTGCCAGTAGTATGGGGACTAGCGGGAGGCGTAGGTACAATGAGCAGTTCTTC
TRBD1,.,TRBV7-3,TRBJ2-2,CASRINRGTGELFF,TGTGCCAGCAGGATCAACAGGGGGACCGGGGAGCTGTTTTTT
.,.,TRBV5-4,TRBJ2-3,CASSGSLRTDTQYF,TGTGCCAGCTCGGGGAGTCTTCGCACAGATACGCAGTATTTT
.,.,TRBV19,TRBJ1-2,CASSSRDTSGGYTF,TGTGCCAGTAGTAGCAGGGACACCTCCGGTGGCTACACCTTC
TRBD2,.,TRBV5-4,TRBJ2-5,CASSPGTRAATQYF,TGTGCCAGCAGCCCCGGGACTAGAGCCGCGACCCAGTACTTC
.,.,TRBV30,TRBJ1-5,CAWSGGWNSNQPQHF,TGTGCCTGGAGTGGGGGTTGGAATAGCAATCAGCCCCAGCATTTT
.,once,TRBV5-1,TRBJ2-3,CASSLGYGLTTDTQYF,TGCGCCAGCAGCTTGGGTTACGGACTAACCACAGATACGCAGTATTTT
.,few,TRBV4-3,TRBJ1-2,CASSQESGNNHYGYTF,TGCGCCAGCAGCCAGGAATCGGGGAACAACCACTATGGCTACACCTTC
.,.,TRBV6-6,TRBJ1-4,CASSYSEPGTNEKLFF,TGTGCCAGCAGTTACTCTGAGCCTGGAACTAATGAAAAACTGTTTTTT